This T cell receptor beta chain derives from a study of cytomegalovirus exposure and HLA in healthy donors (dated by TCRdb to between 2016 and 2019). Describing the broader study: An earlier analysis of approximately 600 of the donors reported 276 Gb of sequence data and 117 million unique TCR beta sequences from 150 million to 200 million T cells. An earlier analysis of some 600 of the donors applied high-throughput TCR beta sequencing to assess whether each TCR beta V gene segment acted as functional or pseudogenic. The T cell repertoires of several hundred subjects were profiled by immunosequencing and related to cytomegalovirus serostatus. The number of donors typed differed by locus, with roughly 620-630 for A, B, C, DRB1 and DQB1, around 520 for DQA1, 600 to 610 for DPA1, and 450 to 480 for DPB1. Four to six DR-DQ haplotypes were handled as single units for association and clustering, since linkage in the cohort was strong. The study was designed to test whether signatures of past pathogen exposure could be identified by cataloging public T cell receptors. Donor age, sex, ethnicity and CMV serostatus were collected together with the repertoire data. Of the 398 genotyped donors, 65% to 90% fell in the genetic ancestry cluster associated with self-reported Caucasian donors. High-throughput TCR immunosequencing, statistical association of individual TCRs with disease status, and machine learning were combined to predict cytomegalovirus infection status. Among roughly 370 genotyped donors of the cohort, an average of about 240,000 unique TCR beta nucleotide sequences were sequenced per donor, 15% to 20% of them non-productive. In the later analysis, no new phenotypic data were used to find candidate immune exposures; instead, reliance was placed on TCR beta sequences and their occurrence across donors. Roughly 320 gigabases of sequencing data and approximately 91 million unique TCR sequences made up an early release that covered about 640 HLA-typed donors. In addition to the first cohort of roughly 670 subjects, a separate validation cohort of approximately 130 different subjects was used. A later analysis re-examined previously published TCR beta repertoires from about 670 donors and added high-resolution HLA genotyping to investigate patterns of TCR occurrence. A later genetic analysis took genome-wide SNP genotypes for 398 of the 666 donors and used that subset as a discovery cohort. HLA typing covered class I and class II loci at four-digit resolution. All discovery cohort repertoires had been generated using a single sequencing platform.

In total, roughly 670 healthy bone marrow donors made up the cohort. At the time of sampling, every cohort member was nominally healthy, though immune exposures that went unrecorded were likely present. The donor was CMV seropositive and was included in the group of 289 seropositive cohort members. A peripheral blood sample was provided by each donor, and peripheral blood mononuclear cells were used for TCR beta sequencing. Genomic DNA was extracted from the blood cell samples with the Qiagen DNeasy Blood Extraction Kit. In regard to this clone: This clone's antigen is unknown.

The library was obtained by the immunoSEQ multiplex PCR assay. For the multiplex PCR, a mixture combining 60 forward primers for TCR Vbeta segments and 13 reverse primers for TCR Jbeta segments was used. Amplification of the CDR3 region of rearranged TCR beta genes was performed with a multiplex PCR assay on genomic DNA. Amplified TCR beta libraries were sequenced as 87-base-pair reads on the Illumina HiSeq System. The paper's processing steps were these. A later analysis tallied around 82 million unique TCR beta chains across the 700 or so repertoires, and approximately 12 million of those chains were shared by two or more donors. A nearest-neighbor algorithm error-corrected the raw reads and collapsed the reads into unique sequences, merging closely related sequences to remove PCR and sequencing errors. V, D and J gene segments were assigned by aligning CDR3 sequences to IMGT reference sequences. For a sequence to be retained, at least a six-nucleotide match to both a V gene segment and a J gene segment was required. A rearrangement counted as productive if the CDR3 had no stop codons and remained in frame with V and J, and every other rearrangement counted as non-productive. CDR3 was defined by IMGT convention, running from the second conserved V-encoded cysteine to the conserved J-encoded phenylalanine. The earlier analysis of around 640 of the donors excluded sequences that lacked an unambiguous match to a single V gene segment. In an earlier analysis of approximately 590 of the donors, V segments were called functional above 56.7% productive rearrangements and were called segregating when the between-donor standard deviation exceeded 5%. A statistical classification framework was developed to diagnose cytomegalovirus status using the catalog of TCR beta chain sequences. V and J gene assignment, in a later analysis, came from comparing TCR nucleotide sequences with IMGT/GENE-DB human TR gene sequences. In a later analysis, CDR3 sequences and most-parsimonious VDJ recombination scenarios were assigned using the TCRdist pipeline. In a later analysis, every TCR beta chain was defined by the combination of its CDR3 amino acid sequence and its V-gene family, and reads without a unique V-gene family were dropped. To address suspected cross-contamination and a sequencing artifact, a later analysis removed roughly 640 highly shared, low-generation-probability nucleotide sequences. For each public chain, a later analysis derived a clonal expansion index from normalized ranks of inferred template counts within each repertoire. Generation probabilities in a later analysis came from a VDJ recombination model fitted to out-of-frame rearrangements, and those results were checked against IGoR. Hypergeometric tests were used in a later analysis to score TCR-TCR, TCR-HLA and TCR-CMV co-occurrence, with a repertoire-size bias correction applied to the TCR pairs. To estimate false discovery rates, a later analysis permuted the HLA or CMV assignments 20 times. In a later analysis, co-occurring TCRs were grouped with DBSCAN, and TCRdist sequence similarity was added when clustering was performed within HLA-allele-positive subsets. Co-occurrence clustering excluded repertoires with fewer than 30,000 or more than 120,000 public chains, plus five with anomalous nucleotide sharing. In TCRdb, the immuneACCESS table is reduced to in-frame sequences with V and J assigned. These tables do not hold every clone; where another copy was compared, an unresolved V gene accounts for under half, and the others remain unexplained. D and trimming were read from the DNA, whereas the V and J calls and clone size are those reported in that table. The sample's own table lists 40,000 to 65,000 clones. The top ten clonotypes cover roughly a quarter of the sample.

Broad study findings and their caveats: In an earlier analysis of roughly 560 of the donors, most TCR beta V segments were observed in productive rearrangements about 87% or about 30% of the time, broadly matching IMGT annotations. A later analysis associated 16,951 TCR beta sequences with specific HLA alleles at a false discovery rate of 0.05. Compared with the roughly 700-donor mean, donors in an Asian-associated ancestry cluster had fewer N-insertions in productive TCRs, according to a later genetic analysis. Some IMGT-functional V segments, including TRBV6-2 and TRBV6-3, could not be distinguished by the 87-base-pair reads and were therefore excluded. The classifier was reported to diagnose cytomegalovirus status with high specificity and sensitivity in both the original cohort and the validation cohort. A cluster of highly shared sequence variants was judged likely to be a technical artifact of the sequencing pipeline. It was suggested by the authors that the approach could potentially be generalized to other disease states and immunological phenotypes. A total of 150 or so TCR beta chains were listed by the study as associated with cytomegalovirus. V-gene and J-gene trimming of TCR beta chains was associated with a missense DCLRE1C variant in a later genetic analysis, and the association was replicated in an independent cohort. Across donors, most TCR sequences were observed very rarely, whereas some public TCRs were present in many individuals. Compared with equally common non-associated chains, HLA-associated TCR beta chains in a later analysis were more clonally expanded and had lower generation probabilities. Three of the identified cytomegalovirus-associated TCR beta chains were confirmed in vitro to be specific for cytomegalovirus antigens. Correlated functional status among segregating V segments might be attributable to linkage disequilibrium, but an unknown experimental factor could not be ruled out. A further reported finding was that TCR beta sequences accurately predicted the HLA-A and HLA-B alleles for most subjects in the first cohort. When HLA alleles, especially DR and DQ, strongly co-occurred, TCR associations were difficult to assign to individual alleles. In a later analysis, TCR association rates were found to vary across HLA loci, with the most associated TCRs seen for DRB1 alleles and the fewest for HLA-C alleles. Sequencing depth was assumed to be roughly uniform across donors in the presence/absence analyses, though that assumption may not hold. In a later analysis, most CMV-associated TCR beta chains were found to appear HLA-restricted, with HLA associations seemingly driven largely by CMV exposure. The only immune exposure information available for the cohort was CMV serostatus. Only TCR beta chains were sequenced in this cohort, and the absence of alpha or paired-chain data limited detectable features. Several of the top co-occurrence clusters appeared to be linked to parvovirus B19, influenza, CMV and Epstein-Barr virus, according to a later analysis. Because counts were too low, some 16 rarely observed V segments, including chromosome 9 orphons, were excluded from the earlier analysis of fewer than 650 of the donors. HLA typing was unavailable for some donors at each locus, so association tests used only the typed subset.

V is pruned by 2 bases and J by 1 base, leaving 5 bases of the junction without a gene match. The germline V gene sets CDR1 to MNHEY and CDR2 to SVGAGI. Its CDR3 holds 16 amino acids, cysteine through phenylalanine. The kept DNA is CDR3 alone, 48 bases in frame from the first base. The chain is encoded by TRBV6-5 joined to TRBJ2-3; TRBD2 agrees with 8 junctional bases. The sequence was obtained from a man in his forties in good health and CMV-seropositive. Material for sequencing was PBMCs. The bases are TGTGCCAGCAGTTACCCCCGTAGCGGGGGCACAGATACGCAGTATTTT. The translation is CASSYPRSGGTDTQYF.